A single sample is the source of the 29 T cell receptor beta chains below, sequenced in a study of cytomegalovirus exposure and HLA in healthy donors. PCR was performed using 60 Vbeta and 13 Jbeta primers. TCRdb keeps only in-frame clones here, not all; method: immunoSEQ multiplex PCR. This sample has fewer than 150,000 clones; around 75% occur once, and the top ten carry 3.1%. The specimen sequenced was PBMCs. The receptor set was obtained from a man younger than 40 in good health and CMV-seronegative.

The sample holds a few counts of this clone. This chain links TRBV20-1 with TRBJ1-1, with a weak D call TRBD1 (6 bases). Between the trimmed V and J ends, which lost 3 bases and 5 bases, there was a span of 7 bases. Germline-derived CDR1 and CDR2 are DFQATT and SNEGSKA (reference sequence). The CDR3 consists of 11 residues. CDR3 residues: CSASRGTEAFF. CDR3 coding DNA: TGCAGTGCTAGCAGGGGTACTGAAGCTTTCTTT.

In DNA, the CDR3 is TGCGCCAGCAGCCAAGACAGACTGATAAACACCGGGGAGCTGTTTTTT. It codes for CASSQDRLINTGELFF. The chain uses TRBV4-3 and TRBJ2-2; no clear D gene. This CDR3 comprises 16 residues. Trimming removed 0 bases at V and 2 bases at J, with 10 bases between. Germline V CDR1 and CDR2: LGHNA, YSLEER.

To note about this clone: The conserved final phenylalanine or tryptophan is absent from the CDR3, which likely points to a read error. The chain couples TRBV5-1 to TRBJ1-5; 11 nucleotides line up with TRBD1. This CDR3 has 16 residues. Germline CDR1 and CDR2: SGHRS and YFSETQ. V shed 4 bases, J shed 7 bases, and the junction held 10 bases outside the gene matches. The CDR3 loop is CASSPGQGAGDQPQHV. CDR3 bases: TGCGCCAGCAGCCCCGGACAGGGGGCGGGAGACCAGCCCCAGCATGTT.

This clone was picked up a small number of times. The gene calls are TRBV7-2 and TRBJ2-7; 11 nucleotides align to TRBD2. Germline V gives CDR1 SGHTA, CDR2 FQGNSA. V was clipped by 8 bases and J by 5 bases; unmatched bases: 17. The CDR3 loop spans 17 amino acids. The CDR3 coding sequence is TGTGCCAGCTCGAGGGAGAGGGGGGTAGCGGGAGGGGACGAGCAGTACTTC. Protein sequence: CASSRERGVAGGDEQYF.

CDR3 protein: CASSPRGDYGYTF. CDR3 DNA sequence: TGTGCCAGCAGCCCCCGGGGAGACTATGGCTACACCTTC. The chain joins TRBV7-3 to TRBJ1-2, with unresolved D. Germline values: CDR1 SGHTA, CDR2 FQGTGA. V was pared by 5 bases and J by 3 bases, with 10 bases between. The CDR3 length is 13 residues.

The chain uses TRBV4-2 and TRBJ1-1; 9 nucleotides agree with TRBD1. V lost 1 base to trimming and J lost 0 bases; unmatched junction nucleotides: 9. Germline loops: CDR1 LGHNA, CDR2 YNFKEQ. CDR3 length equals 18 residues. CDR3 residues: CASSQVLGQGIMNTEAFF. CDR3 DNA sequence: TGTGCCAGCAGCCAAGTCCTGGGACAGGGAATAATGAACACTGAAGCTTTCTTT.

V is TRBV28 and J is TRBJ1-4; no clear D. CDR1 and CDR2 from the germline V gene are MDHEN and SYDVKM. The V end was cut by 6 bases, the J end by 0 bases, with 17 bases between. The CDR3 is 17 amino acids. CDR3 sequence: CASSAYSRPPTNEKLFF. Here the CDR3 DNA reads TGTGCCAGCAGCGCTTACAGTAGACCTCCAACTAATGAAAAACTGTTTTTT.

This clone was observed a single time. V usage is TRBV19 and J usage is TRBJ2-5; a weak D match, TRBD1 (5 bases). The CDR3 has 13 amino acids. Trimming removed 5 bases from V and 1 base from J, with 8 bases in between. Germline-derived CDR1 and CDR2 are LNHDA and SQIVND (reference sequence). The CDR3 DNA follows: TGTGCCAGTAGTTCGACAGCCCAAGAGACCCAGTACTTC. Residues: CASSSTAQETQYF. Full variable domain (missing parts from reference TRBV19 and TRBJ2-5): DGGITQSPKYLFRKEGQNVTLSCEQNLNHDAMYWYRQDPGQGLRLIYYSQIVNDFQKGDIAEGYSVSREKKESFPLTVTSAQKNPTAFYLCASSSTAQETQYFGPGTRLLVL.

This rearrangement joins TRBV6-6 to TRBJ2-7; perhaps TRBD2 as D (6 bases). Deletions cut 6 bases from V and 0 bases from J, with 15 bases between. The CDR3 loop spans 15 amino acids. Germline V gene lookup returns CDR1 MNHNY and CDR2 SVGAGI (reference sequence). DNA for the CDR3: TGTGCCAGCAGAGCTCAGGAGGGACTCTCCTACGAGCAGTACTTC. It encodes CASRAQEGLSYEQYF.

The CDR3 region has the DNA TGTGCCAGCAGCGACCGACAGGGGAATAAGAATTCACCCCTCCACTTT. This codes for CASSDRQGNKNSPLHF. The genes are TRBV7-9 and TRBJ1-6; 8 bases are shared with TRBD1. V shed 5 bases and J 7 bases; nucleotides not matched to a gene: 10. CDR3 length: 16 residues. Germline lookup yields CDR1 SEHNR and CDR2 FQNEAQ (reference sequence).

CDR3 loop: CAKASLGGVTDTQYF. The CDR3 DNA sequence: TGTGCCAAAGCCAGTCTAGGGGGGGTCACAGATACGCAGTATTTT. The chain recombines TRBV2 with TRBJ2-3; a possible D gene is TRBD2 (7 bases). The CDR3 covers 15 residues. In germline, CDR1 is SNHLY, CDR2 FYNNEI. Trimming removed 10 bases from V and 2 bases from J, with 19 bases in between.

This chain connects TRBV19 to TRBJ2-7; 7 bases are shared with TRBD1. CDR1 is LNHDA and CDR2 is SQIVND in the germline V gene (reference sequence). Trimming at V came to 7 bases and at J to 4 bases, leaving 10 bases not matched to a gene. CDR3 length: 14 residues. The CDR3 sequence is CASTRSGQTYEQYF. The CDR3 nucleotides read TGTGCCAGTACCCGGTCGGGACAGACGTACGAGCAGTACTTC.

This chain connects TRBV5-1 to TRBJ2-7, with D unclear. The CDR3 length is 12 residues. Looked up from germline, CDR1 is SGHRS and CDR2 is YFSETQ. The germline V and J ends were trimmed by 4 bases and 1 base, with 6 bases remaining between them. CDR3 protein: CASSPNSYEQYF. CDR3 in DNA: TGCGCCAGCAGCCCAAATTCCTACGAGCAGTACTTC.

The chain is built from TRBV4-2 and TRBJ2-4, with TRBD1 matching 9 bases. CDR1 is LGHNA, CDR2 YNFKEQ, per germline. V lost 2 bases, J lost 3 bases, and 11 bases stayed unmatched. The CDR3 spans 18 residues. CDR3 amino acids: CASSQHSETGGSKNIQYF. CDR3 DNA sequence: TGTGCCAGCAGCCAACATTCAGAGACAGGGGGTAGCAAAAACATTCAGTACTTC.

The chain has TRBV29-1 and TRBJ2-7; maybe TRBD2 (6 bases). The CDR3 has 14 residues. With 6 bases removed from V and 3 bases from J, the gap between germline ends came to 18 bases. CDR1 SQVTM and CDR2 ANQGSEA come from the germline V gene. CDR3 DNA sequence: TGCAGCGTGGACTACGGGACTCCAAACTACGAGCAGTACTTC. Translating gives CSVDYGTPNYEQYF.

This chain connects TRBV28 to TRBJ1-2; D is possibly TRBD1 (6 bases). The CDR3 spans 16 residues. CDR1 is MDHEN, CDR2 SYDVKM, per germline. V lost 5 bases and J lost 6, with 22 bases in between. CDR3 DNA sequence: TGTGCCAGCAGTACACCGACAGGATGGGGAAAGCATGGCTACACCTTC. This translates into CASSTPTGWGKHGYTF.

CDR3 nucleotides: TGTGCCAGTGAAGACAGGGCTCACTATGGCTACACCTTC. Translating gives CASEDRAHYGYTF. The chain recombines TRBV19 with TRBJ1-2; 7 bases align to TRBD1. Germline V gives CDR1 LNHDA, CDR2 SQIVND (reference sequence). This CDR3 spans 13 amino acids. V trimming: 8 bases; J trimming: 3 bases; junction bases outside the gene matches: 6.

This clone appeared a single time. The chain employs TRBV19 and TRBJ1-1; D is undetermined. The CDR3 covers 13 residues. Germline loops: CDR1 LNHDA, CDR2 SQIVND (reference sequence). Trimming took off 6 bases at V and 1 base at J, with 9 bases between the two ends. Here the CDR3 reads CASRALWNTEAFF. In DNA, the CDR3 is TGTGCCAGTAGAGCCCTATGGAACACTGAAGCTTTCTTT.

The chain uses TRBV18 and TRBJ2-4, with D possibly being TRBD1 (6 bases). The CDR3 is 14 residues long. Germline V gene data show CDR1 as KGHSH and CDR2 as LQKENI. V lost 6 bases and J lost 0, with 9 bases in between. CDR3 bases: TGTGCCAGCTCCGGACAGATAGCCAAAAACATTCAGTACTTC. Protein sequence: CASSGQIAKNIQYF.

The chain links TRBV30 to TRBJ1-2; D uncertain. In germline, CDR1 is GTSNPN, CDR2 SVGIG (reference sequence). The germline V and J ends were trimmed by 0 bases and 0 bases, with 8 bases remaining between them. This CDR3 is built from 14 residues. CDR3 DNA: TGTGCCTGGAGTGTGTCCGGGTCTAACTATGGCTACACCTTC. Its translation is CAWSVSGSNYGYTF.

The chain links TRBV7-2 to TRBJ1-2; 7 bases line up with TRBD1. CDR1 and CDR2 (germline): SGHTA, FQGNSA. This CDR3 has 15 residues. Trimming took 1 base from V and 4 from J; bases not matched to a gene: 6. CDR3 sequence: CASSLGSGGTYGYTF. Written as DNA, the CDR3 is TGTGCCAGCAGCTTAGGGTCAGGGGGGACCTATGGCTACACCTTC.

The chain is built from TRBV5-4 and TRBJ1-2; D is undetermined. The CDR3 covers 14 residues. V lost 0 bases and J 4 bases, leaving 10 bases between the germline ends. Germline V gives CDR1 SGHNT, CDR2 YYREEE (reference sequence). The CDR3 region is CASSLGRAGYGYTF. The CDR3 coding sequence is TGTGCCAGCAGCTTGGGGAGGGCCGGCTATGGCTACACCTTC.

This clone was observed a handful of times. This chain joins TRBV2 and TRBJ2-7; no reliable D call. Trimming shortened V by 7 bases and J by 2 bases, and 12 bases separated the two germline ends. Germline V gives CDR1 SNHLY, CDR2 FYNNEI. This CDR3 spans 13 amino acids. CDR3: CASKLSPAYEQYF. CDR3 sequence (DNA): TGTGCCAGCAAGCTTTCCCCGGCCTACGAGCAGTACTTC.

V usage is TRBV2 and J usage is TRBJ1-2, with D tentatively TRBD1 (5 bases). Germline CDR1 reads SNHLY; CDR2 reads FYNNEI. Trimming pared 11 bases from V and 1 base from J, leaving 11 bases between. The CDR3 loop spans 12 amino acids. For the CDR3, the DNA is TGTGCCCTAACGACAGATAACTATGGCTACACCTTC. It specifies CALTTDNYGYTF.

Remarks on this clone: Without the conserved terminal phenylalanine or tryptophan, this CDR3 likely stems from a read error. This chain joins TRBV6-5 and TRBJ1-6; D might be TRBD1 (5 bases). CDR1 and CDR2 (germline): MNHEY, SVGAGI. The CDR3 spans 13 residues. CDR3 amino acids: CVSSYDSNSPLHV. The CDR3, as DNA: TGTGTCAGCAGTTACGACAGTAATTCACCCCTCCACGTT.

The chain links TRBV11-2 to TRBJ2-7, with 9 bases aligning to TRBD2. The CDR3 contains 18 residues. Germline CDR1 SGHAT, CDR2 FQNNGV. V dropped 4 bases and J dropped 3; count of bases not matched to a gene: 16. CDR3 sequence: CASSYMTSGPALLYEQYF. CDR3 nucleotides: TGTGCCAGCAGCTATATGACTAGCGGACCGGCCCTCCTCTACGAGCAGTACTTC.

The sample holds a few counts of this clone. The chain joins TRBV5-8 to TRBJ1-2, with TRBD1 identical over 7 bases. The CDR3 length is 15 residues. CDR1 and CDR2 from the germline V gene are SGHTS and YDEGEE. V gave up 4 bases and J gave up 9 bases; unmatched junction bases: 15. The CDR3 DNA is TGTGCCAGCAGCCCTAGGACAGGAGCCCTCGAACGCTACACCTTC. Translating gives CASSPRTGALERYTF.

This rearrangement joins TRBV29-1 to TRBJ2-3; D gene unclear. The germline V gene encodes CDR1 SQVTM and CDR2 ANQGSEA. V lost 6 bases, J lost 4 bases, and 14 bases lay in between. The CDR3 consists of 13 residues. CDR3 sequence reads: CSVLKRVPDTQYF. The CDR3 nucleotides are TGCAGCGTCCTCAAACGGGTTCCAGATACGCAGTATTTT.

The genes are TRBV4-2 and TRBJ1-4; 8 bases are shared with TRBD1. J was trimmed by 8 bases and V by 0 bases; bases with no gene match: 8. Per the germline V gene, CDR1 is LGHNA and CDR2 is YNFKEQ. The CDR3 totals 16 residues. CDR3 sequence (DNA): TGTGCCAGCAGCCAAGATTGGTACAGGGGGGGAGAAAAACTGTTTTTT. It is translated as CASSQDWYRGGEKLFF.